What follows describes a single T cell receptor (beta chain). The antigen is unknown. The CDR3 is 11 residues long. V was shortened by 2 bases and J by 9 bases, with 5 bases between the two germline ends. Looked up from germline, CDR1 is SEHNR and CDR2 is FQNEAQ (reference sequence). Libraries were prepared by immunoSEQ multiplex PCR; TCRdb keeps only in-frame clonotypes and omits some of them. The sample shows 100,000 or so clones, roughly 94% of them seen only once. This sample stems from a study of siplizumab effects on memory and regulatory T cells. Study findings and constraints: The diversity of naive T cells seemed greater than that of memory cells, and their alloresponse contribution seemed major. Poor capture below about 10^-5 frequency left most alloreactive clones unmapped to unstimulated subsets.

Specimen: Tregs sorted from blood. This chain links TRBV7-9 with TRBJ1-5; no clear D. The clonotype comes from a human donor in good health. CDR3 nucleotides: TGTGCCAGCAGCTTAACTGGGCCCCAGCATTTT. Its translation: CASSLTGPQHF.